This T cell receptor (beta chain) was sequenced for a study of blood T cell repertoires in COVID-19 (dated by TCRdb to the early 2020s). A note on the overall study: Samples from collaborators originated in the United States, Italy and Spain and spanned both the acute and convalescent phases of COVID-19. The prospective study material was composed of cDNA or gDNA derived from T cells, B-cell-depleted T cells, or PBMCs. Subjects who had been exposed to COVID-19, were actively infected with it, or had recovered from it provided the deeply sampled blood TCRbeta repertoires that made up the dataset. A freely available public database, intended as a resource for researchers studying the immune response to SARS-CoV-2, is where the repertoires were released. The samples were drawn from two sources: the first 160 participants of the ongoing ImmuneRACE study, and 950 to 1,500 subjects contributed by 6 global collaborators. The sample metadata nearly always contained a de-identified subject ID, COVID-19 status, age in years and sex. Where HLA class I and class II types were available, the types were taken from metadata supplied by the sample provider, not from assay-based typing. On the study overall, not on this receptor specifically: The amount of clinical and demographic metadata varied by source and participant and was provided uncurated.

Of note for this clone: The antigen it recognizes is unknown. Base qualities are not provided; no much larger clone lies one nucleotide away.

Samples from volunteer blood donors who had recovered from COVID-19 were contributed by a second Seattle source. Whole blood was collected in K2EDTA tubes by collaborating institutions according to the institutions' own protocols. For TCRbeta analysis, collaborators shipped samples in one of three forms: frozen whole blood, isolated PBMCs, or DNA extracted from either of those sample types. The CDR3 goes from the cysteine to the phenylalanine over 15 residues. Only the CDR3 region is kept as DNA, spanning 45 bases read in frame from base 1. Taken from the germline V gene, the CDR1 and CDR2 loops are MNHNS and SASEGT. For this chain, trimming is 5 bases at the V end and 2 bases at the J end, and the number of junction bases without a gene match is 7. TCRbeta CDR3 regions were amplified from genomic DNA using the immunoSEQ Assay, a bias-controlled multiplex PCR. As for how the authors treated the data: Nucleated cell counts per sample were estimated from amplification of reference gene primers within the assay. To quantify the absolute abundance of each unique TCRbeta CDR3 rearrangement, sequence reads were collapsed and filtered. For each sample, productive Simpson clonality was calculated as the square root of Simpson's diversity index across productive rearrangements. TCRdb took over this immuneACCESS table, retaining in-frame rearrangements with V and J assigned. Such tables are incomplete; in checked studies, under half of the missing clones stem from an unresolved V gene, and the remainder is unexplained. V, J and clone size reflect that table, while D and trimming were determined from the DNA. This sample comprises 280,000 or so clones, around 89% of them detected only once. Of the sample, just under 7% falls within the top ten clones.

The sample consisted of peripheral blood. The sequence was collected from a woman in her 30s who had recovered from COVID-19. The V and J genes are TRBV6-1 and TRBJ2-7; TRBD1 agrees with 9 junctional bases. The CDR3 region has the sequence CASSSMDRGTYEQYF. The sequenced DNA is TGTGCCAGCAGTTCCATGGACAGGGGAACCTACGAGCAGTACTTC.